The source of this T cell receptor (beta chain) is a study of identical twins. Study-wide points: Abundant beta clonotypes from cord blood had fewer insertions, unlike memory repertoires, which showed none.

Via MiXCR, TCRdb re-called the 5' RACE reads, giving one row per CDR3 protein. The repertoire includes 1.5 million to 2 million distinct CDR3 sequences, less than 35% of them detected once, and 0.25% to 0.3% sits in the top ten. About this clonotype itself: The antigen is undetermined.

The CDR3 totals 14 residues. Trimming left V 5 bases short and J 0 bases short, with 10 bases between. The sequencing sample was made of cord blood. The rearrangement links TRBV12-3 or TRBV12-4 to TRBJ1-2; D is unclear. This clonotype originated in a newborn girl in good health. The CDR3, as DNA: TGTGCCAGCAGTACGTATGGGGCTAACTATGGCTACACCTTC. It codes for CASSTYGANYGYTF.